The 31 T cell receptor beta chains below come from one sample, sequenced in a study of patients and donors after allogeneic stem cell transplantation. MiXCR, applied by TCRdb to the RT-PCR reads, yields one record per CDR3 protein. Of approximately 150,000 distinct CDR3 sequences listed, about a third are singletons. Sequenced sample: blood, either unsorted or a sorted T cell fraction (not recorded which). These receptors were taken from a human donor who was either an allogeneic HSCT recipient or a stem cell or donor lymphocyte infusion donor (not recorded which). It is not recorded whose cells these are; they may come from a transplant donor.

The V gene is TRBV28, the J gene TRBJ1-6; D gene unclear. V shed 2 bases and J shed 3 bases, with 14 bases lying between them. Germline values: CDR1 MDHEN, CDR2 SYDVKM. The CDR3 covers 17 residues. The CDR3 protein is CASSLPHGRSYNSPLHF. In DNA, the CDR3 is TGTGCCAGCAGTTTACCCCATGGACGTAGCTATAATTCACCCCTCCACTTT.

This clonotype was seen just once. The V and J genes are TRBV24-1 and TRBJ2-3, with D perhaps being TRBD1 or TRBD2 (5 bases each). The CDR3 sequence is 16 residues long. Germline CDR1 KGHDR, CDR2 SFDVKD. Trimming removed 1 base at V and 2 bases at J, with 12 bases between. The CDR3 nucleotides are TGTGCCACCAGTGATTTCGAGGGGCTGGACACAGATACGCAGTATTTT. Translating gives CATSDFEGLDTDTQYF.

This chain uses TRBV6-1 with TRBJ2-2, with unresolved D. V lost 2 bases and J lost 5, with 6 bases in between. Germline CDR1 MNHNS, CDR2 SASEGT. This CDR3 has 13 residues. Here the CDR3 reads CASSEKRTGELFF. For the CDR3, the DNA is TGTGCCAGCAGTGAAAAAAGGACCGGGGAGCTGTTTTTT.

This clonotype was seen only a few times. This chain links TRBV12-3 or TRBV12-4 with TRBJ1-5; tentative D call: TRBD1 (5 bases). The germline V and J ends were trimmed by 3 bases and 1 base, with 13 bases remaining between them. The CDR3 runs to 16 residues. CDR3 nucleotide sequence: TGTGCCAGCAGTTTGGGGCCCCTCGGAAGCAATCAGCCCCAGCATTTT. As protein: CASSLGPLGSNQPQHF.

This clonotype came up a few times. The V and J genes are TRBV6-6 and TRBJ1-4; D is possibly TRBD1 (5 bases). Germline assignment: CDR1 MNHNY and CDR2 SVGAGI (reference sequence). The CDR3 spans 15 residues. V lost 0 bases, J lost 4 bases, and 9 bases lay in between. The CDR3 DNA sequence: TGTGCCAGCAGTTACTCCGGGGGGTTTAATGAAAAACTGTTTTTT. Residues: CASSYSGGFNEKLFF.

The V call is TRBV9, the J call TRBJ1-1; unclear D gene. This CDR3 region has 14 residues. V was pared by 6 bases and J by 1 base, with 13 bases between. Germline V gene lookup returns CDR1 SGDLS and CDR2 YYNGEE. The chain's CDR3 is CASTRSATNTEAFF. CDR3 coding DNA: TGTGCCAGCACCAGGTCAGCTACGAACACTGAAGCTTTCTTT.

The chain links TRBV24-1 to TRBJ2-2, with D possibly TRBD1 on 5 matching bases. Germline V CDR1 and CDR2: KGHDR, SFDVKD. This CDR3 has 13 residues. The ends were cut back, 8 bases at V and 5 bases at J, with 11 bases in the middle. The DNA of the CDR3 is TGTGCCACCACCACGGACAATACCGGGGAGCTGTTTTTT. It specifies CATTTDNTGELFF.

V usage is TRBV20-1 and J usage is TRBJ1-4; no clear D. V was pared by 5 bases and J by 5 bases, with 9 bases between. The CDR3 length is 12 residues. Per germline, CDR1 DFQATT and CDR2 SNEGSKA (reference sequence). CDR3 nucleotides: TGCAGTGCTCAGGCGGGAAATGAAAAACTGTTTTTT. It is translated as CSAQAGNEKLFF.

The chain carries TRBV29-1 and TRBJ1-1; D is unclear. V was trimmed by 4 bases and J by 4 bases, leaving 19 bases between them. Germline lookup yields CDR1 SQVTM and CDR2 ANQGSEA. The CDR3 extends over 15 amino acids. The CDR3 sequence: CSVAPSSRQGTEAFF. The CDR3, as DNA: TGCAGCGTTGCTCCCTCATCAAGACAAGGCACTGAAGCTTTCTTT.

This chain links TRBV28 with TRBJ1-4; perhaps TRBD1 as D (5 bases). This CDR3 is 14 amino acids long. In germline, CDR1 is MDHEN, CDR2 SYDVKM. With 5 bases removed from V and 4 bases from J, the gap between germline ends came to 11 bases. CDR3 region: CASSRQGLNEKLFF. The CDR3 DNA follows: TGTGCCAGCAGTAGGCAGGGCCTTAATGAAAAACTGTTTTTT.

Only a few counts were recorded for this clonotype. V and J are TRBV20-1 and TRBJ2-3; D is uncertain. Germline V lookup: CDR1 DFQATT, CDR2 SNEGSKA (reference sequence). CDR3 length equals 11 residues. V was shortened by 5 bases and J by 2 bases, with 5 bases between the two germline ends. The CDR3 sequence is CSALSTDTQYF. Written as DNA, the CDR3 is TGCAGTGCTCTCTCCACAGATACGCAGTATTTT.

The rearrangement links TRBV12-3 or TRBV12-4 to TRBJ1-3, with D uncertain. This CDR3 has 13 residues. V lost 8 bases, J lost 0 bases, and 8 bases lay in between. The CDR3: CASGTFSGNTIYF. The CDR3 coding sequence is TGTGCCAGCGGCACTTTCTCTGGAAACACCATATATTTT.

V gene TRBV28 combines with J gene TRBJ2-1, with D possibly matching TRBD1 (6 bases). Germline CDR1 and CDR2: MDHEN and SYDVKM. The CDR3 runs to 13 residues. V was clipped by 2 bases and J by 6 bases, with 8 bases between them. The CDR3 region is CASSLIGGNEQFF. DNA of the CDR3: TGTGCCAGCAGTTTAATAGGGGGCAATGAGCAGTTCTTC.

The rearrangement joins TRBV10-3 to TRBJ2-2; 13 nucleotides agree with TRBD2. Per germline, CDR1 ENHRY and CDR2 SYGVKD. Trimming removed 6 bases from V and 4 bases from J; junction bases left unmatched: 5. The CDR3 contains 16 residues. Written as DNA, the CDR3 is TGTGCCATCAGCGTGACTAGCGGGGGGACCACCGGGGAGCTGTTTTTT. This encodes CAISVTSGGTTGELFF.

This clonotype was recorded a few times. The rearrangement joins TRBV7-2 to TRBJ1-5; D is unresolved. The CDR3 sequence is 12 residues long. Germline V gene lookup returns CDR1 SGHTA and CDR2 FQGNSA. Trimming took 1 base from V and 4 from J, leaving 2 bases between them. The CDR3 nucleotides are TGTGCCAGCAGCTTAGAAAATCAGCCCCAGCATTTT. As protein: CASSLENQPQHF.

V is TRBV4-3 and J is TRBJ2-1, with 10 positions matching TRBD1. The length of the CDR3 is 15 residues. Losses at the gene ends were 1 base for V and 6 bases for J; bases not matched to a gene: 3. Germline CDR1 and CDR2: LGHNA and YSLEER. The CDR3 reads CASSQGTGGFNEQFF. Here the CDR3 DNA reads TGCGCCAGCAGCCAAGGGACAGGGGGGTTCAATGAGCAGTTCTTC.

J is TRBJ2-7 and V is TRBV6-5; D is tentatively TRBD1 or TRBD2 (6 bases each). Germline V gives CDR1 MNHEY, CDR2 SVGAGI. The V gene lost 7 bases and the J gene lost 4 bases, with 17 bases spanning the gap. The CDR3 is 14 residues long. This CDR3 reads CASKPRGGLYEQYV. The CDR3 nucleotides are TGTGCCAGCAAACCCAGAGGGGGGCTGTACGAGCAGTACGTC.

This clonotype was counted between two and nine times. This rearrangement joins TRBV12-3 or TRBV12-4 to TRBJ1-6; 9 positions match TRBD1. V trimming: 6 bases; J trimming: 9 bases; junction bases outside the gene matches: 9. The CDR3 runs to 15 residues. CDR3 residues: CASSPSDRGGSPLHF. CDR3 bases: TGTGCCAGCAGCCCCTCGGACAGGGGAGGTTCACCCCTCCACTTT.

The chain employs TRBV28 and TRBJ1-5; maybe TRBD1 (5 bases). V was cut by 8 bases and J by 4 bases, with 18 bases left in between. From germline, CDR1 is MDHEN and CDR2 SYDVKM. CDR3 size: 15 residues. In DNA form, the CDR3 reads TGTGCCAGCGAGTTCCCAGGGACGGGTAATCAGCCCCAGCATTTT. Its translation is CASEFPGTGNQPQHF.

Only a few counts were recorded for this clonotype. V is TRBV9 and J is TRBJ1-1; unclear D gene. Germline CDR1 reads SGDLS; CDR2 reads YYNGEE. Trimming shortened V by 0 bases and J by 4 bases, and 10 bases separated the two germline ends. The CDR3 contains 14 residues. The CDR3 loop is CASSVGGGSTEAFF. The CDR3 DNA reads TGTGCCAGCAGCGTAGGGGGAGGTAGCACTGAAGCTTTCTTT.

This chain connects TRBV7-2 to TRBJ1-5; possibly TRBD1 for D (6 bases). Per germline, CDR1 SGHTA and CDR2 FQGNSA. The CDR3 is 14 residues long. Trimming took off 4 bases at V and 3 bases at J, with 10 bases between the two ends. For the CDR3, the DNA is TGTGCCAGCAGCTATACAGGGAACAATCAGCCCCAGCATTTT. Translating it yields CASSYTGNNQPQHF.

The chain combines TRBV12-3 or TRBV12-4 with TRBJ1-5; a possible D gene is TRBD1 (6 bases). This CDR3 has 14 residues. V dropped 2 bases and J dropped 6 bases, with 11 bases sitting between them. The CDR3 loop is CASSLLGGSQPQHF. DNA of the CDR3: TGTGCCAGCAGTTTATTGGGGGGCAGTCAGCCCCAGCATTTT.

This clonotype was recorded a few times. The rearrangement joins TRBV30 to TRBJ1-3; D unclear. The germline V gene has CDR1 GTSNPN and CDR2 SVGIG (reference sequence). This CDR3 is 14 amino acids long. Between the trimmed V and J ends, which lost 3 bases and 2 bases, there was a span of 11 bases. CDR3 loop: CAWRWRTPGNTIYF. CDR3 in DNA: TGTGCCTGGAGGTGGAGGACGCCTGGAAACACCATATATTTT. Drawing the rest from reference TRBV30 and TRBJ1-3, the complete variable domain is SQTIHQWPATLVQPVGSPLSLECTVEGTSNPNLYWYRQAAGRGLQLLFYSVGIGQISSEVPQNLSASRPQDRQFILSSKKLLLSDSGFYLCAWRWRTPGNTIYFGEGSWLTVV.

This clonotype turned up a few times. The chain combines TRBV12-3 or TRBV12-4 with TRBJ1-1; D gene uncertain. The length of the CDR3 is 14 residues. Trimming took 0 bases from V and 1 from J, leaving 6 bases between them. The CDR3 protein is CASSLAGRNTEAFF. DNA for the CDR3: TGTGCCAGCAGTTTAGCGGGCAGGAACACTGAAGCTTTCTTT.

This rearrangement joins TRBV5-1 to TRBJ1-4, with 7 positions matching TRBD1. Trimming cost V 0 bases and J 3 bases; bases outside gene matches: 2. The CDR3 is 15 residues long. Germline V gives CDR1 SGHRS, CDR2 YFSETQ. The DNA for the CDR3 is TGCGCCAGCAGCTTGGGACAGGGACCTAATGAAAAACTGTTTTTT. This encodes CASSLGQGPNEKLFF. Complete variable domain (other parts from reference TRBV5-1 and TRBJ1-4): KAGVTQTPRYLIKTRGQQVTLSCSPISGHRSVSWYQQTPGQGLQFLFEYFSETQRNKGNFPGRFSGRQFSNSRSEMNVSTLELGDSALYLCASSLGQGPNEKLFFGSGTQLSVL.

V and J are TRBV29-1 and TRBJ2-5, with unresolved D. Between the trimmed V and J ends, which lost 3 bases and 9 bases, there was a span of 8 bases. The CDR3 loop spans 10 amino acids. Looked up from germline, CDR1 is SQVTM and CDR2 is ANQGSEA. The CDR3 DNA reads TGCAGCGTTGACGGCGTGTCCCAGTACTTC. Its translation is CSVDGVSQYF.

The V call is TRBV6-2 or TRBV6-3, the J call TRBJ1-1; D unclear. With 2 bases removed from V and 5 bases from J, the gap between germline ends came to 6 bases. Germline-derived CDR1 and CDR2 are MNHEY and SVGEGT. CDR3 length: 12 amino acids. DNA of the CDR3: TGTGCCAGCAGTTACGACTCGACTGAAGCTTTCTTT. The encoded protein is CASSYDSTEAFF.

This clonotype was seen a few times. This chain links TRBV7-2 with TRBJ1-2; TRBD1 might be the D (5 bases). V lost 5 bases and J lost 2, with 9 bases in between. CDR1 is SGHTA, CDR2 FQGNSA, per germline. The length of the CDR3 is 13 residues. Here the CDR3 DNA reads TGTGCCAGCAGCCCCGGGACCAACTATGGCTACACCTTC. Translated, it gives CASSPGTNYGYTF.

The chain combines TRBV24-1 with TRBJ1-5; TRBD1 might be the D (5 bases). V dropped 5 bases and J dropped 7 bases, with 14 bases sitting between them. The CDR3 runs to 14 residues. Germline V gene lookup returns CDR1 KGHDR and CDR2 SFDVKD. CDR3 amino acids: CATSARGSGQPQHF. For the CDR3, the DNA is TGTGCCACCAGTGCGAGGGGATCAGGGCAGCCCCAGCATTTT.

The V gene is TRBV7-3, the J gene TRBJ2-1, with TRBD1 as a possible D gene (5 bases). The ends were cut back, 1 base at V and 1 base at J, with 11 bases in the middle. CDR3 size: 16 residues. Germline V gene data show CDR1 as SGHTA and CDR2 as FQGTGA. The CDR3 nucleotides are TGTGCCAGCAGCTTAAGCCCAGGGAAGTCCTACAATGAGCAGTTCTTC. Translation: CASSLSPGKSYNEQFF.

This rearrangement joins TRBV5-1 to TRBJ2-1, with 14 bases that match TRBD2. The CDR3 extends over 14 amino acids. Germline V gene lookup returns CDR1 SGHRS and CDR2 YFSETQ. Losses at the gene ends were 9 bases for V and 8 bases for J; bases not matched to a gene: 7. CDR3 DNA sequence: TGCGCCACCTCCGGACTAGCGGGGGGCTATGAGCAGTTCTTC. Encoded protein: CATSGLAGGYEQFF.